The rows below give T cell receptor beta chains drawn from one sample of a study of T cells in Graves' hyperthyroidism and ophthalmopathy. TCRdb re-analysed the multiplex PCR reads in MiXCR, keeping a single row per CDR3 protein. The repertoire holds more than 300,000 distinct CDR3 sequences, approximately 14% seen once, with about 26% in the top ten. The sequencing sample was made of blood. The receptor source for this set is a woman in her thirties with Graves' hyperthyroidism. Each CDR3 is given with its conserved first and last residue. A D gene is named only where the DNA matches it firmly. The size entry is marked missing in some rows and otherwise reads once, few, many or a size class.

>TRBJ2-6|NA|NA|TRBV5-1
TGCGCCAGCAGCTTGGGGGATGTAGATTGGCGCTCTGGGGCCAACGTCCTGACTTTC
CASSLGDVDWRSGANVLTF
>TRBJ1-1|NA|NA|TRBV3-1
TGTGCCAGCAGCCAATGGGCGGGGGGGACTGAAGCTTTCTTT
CASSQWAGGTEAFF
>TRBJ2-1|many|TRBD2|TRBV27
TGTGCCAGCTCGGCGGGGGGATACAATGAGCAGTTCTTC
CASSAGGYNEQFF
>TRBJ1-3|NA|NA|TRBV3-1
TGTGCCAGCACCCGATTTCGGGAAAACACCATATATTTT
CASTRFRENTIYF
>TRBJ1-5|NA|NA|TRBV20-1
TGCAGTGCTAGCTCCGGGAGGCAGCAGCCCCAGCATTTT
CSASSGRQQPQHF
>TRBJ1-5|many|NA|TRBV24-1
TGTGCCACCAGTGATTTTCCAGGGCCCCAGCATTTT
CATSDFPGPQHF
>TRBJ2-5|NA|NA|TRBV29-1
TGCAGCGTGACGGACGGAAACCAAGAGACCCAGTACTTC
CSVTDGNQETQYF
>TRBJ1-1|few|NA|TRBV20-1
TGCAGTGCCCCGAGGGAGTTGAGCACTGAAGCTTTCTTT
CSAPRELSTEAFF
>TRBJ1-5|many|NA|TRBV28
TGTGCCAGCAGTTTTCTCTTCAGGGGAGCCGCTCAGCCCCAGCATTTT
CASSFLFRGAAQPQHF
>TRBJ2-2|few|NA|TRBV7-9
TGTGCCAGTTGGGCAGGTCTTAACACCGGGGAGCTGTTTTTT
CASWAGLNTGELFF
>TRBJ2-1|many|NA|TRBV5-1
TGCGCCAGCAGCTTGGGTCCGGGGGCGCAAGGGAATGAGCAGTTCTTC
CASSLGPGAQGNEQFF
>TRBJ1-1|many|NA|TRBV12-3/TRBV12-4
TGTGCCAGCAGTTTAGCGGGCGGGAACACTGAAGCTTTCTTT
CASSLAGGNTEAFF